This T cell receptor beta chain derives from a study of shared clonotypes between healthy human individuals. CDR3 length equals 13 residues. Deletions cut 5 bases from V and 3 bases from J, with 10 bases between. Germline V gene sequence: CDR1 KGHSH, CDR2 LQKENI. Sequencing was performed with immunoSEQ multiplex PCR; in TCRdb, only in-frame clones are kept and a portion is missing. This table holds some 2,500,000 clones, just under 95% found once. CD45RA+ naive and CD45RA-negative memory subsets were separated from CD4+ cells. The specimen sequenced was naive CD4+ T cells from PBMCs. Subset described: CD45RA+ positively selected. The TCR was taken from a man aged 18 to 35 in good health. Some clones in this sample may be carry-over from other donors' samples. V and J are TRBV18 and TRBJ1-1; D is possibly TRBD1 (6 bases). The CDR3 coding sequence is TGTGCCAGCTCAGCAAACAGGGACACTGAAGCTTTCTTT. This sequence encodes CASSANRDTEAFF. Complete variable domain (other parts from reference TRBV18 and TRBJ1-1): NAGVMQNPRHLVRRRGQEARLRCSPMKGHSHVYWYRQLPEEGLKFMVYLQKENIIDESGMPKERFSAEFPKEGPSILRIQQVVRGDSAAYFCASSANRDTEAFFGQGTRLTVV.